A selection of T cell receptor beta chains follows, all from one sample in a study of T cell responses to AZD1222 COVID-19 vaccine. TCRdb's table, derived via immunoSEQ multiplex PCR, lists solely in-frame clones and lacks some. The top ten hold 1% of the sample, which has 200,000 to 250,000 clones, about 92% seen once. Here the sequenced sample was peripheral blood, taken on day 0 of MenACWY control vaccination. These receptors all stem from an adult in good health. CDR3s include the opening cysteine and the closing phenylalanine or tryptophan. The order of the fields is clone size, V gene, D gene, J gene, CDR3 DNA, CDR3 protein. A D gene is named only where the DNA matches it firmly. Size tells how often a clone was seen (once, few, many) or the class of an expanded clone, and some rows leave it out.

>.|TRBV6-2/TRBV6-3|.|TRBJ2-7
TGTGCCAGCAGTTTCGGACACCCCTACGAGCAGTACTTC
CASSFGHPYEQYF
>.|TRBV6-5|.|TRBJ1-5
TGTGCCAGCAGTTACTCAGAGGGGGAGCAGCCCCAGCATTTT
CASSYSEGEQPQHF
>.|TRBV28|TRBD1|TRBJ2-7
TGTGCCAGCTCCGTCCCCGGGACAGGGGGCGACGGGTACTTC
CASSVPGTGGDGYF
>.|TRBV3-1/TRBV3-2|.|TRBJ1-4
TGTGCCAGCAGCCAAGGGGGCCCCAATGAAAAACTGTTTTTT
CASSQGGPNEKLFF
>.|TRBV6-2/TRBV6-3|.|TRBJ2-7
TGTGCCAGCAGTCCCTGGACCGGGATCGCCTACGAGCAGTACTTC
CASSPWTGIAYEQYF
>once|TRBV7-2|.|TRBJ1-5
TGTGCCAGCAGCTTCGGGACGACTCGGAATCAGCCCCAGCATTTT
CASSFGTTRNQPQHF
>.|TRBV9|.|TRBJ1-4
TGTGCCAGCAGCGTAATGGCGACAGATAATGAAAAACTGTTTTTT
CASSVMATDNEKLFF
>.|TRBV5-1|.|TRBJ2-1
TGCGCCAGCAGCCACCGGGGCCAGGGCAATGAGCAGTTCTTC
CASSHRGQGNEQFF
>.|TRBV7-8|.|TRBJ1-2
TGTGCCAGCAGCCCCTTCCTGACGGGGGGATATGGCTACACCTTC
CASSPFLTGGYGYTF
>.|TRBV28|.|TRBJ1-6
TGTGCCAGCACCGTTCCGGGGTACAATTCACCCCTCCACTTT
CASTVPGYNSPLHF
>.|TRBV5-4|TRBD2|TRBJ2-1
TGTGCCAGCAGCGTAGCGGGGGGCTCCTACAATGAGCAGTTCTTC
CASSVAGGSYNEQFF
>.|TRBV18|TRBD1|TRBJ1-6
TGTGCCAGCTCGTCGGACAGGGGGCGAGGATCACCCCTCCACTTT
CASSSDRGRGSPLHF
>.|TRBV15|.|TRBJ1-1
TGTGCCACCAGCAGAGATCCGAACACTGAAGCTTTCTTT
CATSRDPNTEAFF
>once|TRBV6-1|TRBD1|TRBJ1-1
TGTGCCAGCAGTGATCCAGGGGGCGCGAGCACTGAAGCTTTCTTT
CASSDPGGASTEAFF
>.|TRBV2|.|TRBJ2-7
TGTGCCAGCAGTTCGGCGGTGACCTACGAGCAGTACTTC
CASSSAVTYEQYF
>.|TRBV11-2|.|TRBJ1-5
TGTGCCAGCAGCTCCCAGGGAATCAATCAGCCCCAGCATTTT
CASSSQGINQPQHF
>.|TRBV7-9|.|TRBJ1-1
TGTGCCAGCAGCTTAGGGGGGGCGCGAAACACTGAAGCTTTCTTT
CASSLGGARNTEAFF
>once|TRBV5-4|.|TRBJ1-3
TGTGCCAGCAGCTTAGGGGGGGCCTCTGGAAACACCATATATTTT
CASSLGGASGNTIYF
>.|TRBV12-5|.|TRBJ2-1
TGTGCTAGTGGAACCTCGACAAGGAGCTCCTACAATGAGCAGTTCTTC
CASGTSTRSSYNEQFF
>.|TRBV25-1|.|TRBJ2-2
TGTGCCAGCAGTGACCGCCCCCGGCTGATCACCGGGGAGCTGTTTTTT
CASSDRPRLITGELFF
>.|TRBV2|.|TRBJ1-1
TGTGCCAGCAGTGACAGGGAGAACACTGAAGCTTTCTTT
CASSDRENTEAFF